The 19 T cell receptor beta chains below all came from one sample that was sequenced in a study of OX40 agonist ivuxolimab in advanced cancers. Some clones are missing from TCRdb's copy, which holds only in-frame ones; the method was immunoSEQ multiplex PCR. The table has fewer than 70,000 clones, around 87% seen once. Specimen: CD4+ or CD8+ T cells sorted from blood, collected in a trial of the OX40 agonist ivuxolimab. The receptors stem from an adult with an advanced solid tumor such as melanoma, head and neck, liver or kidney cancer.

In the case of this clone: One end of the junction varies from germline; a read error may be responsible. This chain uses TRBV27 with TRBJ1-2; a weak D match, TRBD1 (5 bases). The CDR3 is 16 amino acids. CDR1 is MNHEY, CDR2 SMNVEV, per germline (reference sequence). The CDR3 DNA is TGTGCCAGCAGTTTATCCGCAGGGATGGGGCTATATGACTACACCTTC. This translates into CASSLSAGMGLYDYTF.

The rearrangement links TRBV6-5 to TRBJ2-5; D ambiguous. Germline CDR1 MNHEY, CDR2 SVGAGI. Trimming took 3 bases from V and 5 from J, leaving 10 bases between them. The CDR3 is 13 amino acids. The CDR3 DNA follows: TGTGCCAGCAGTTATGTGGGTACGGAGACCCAGTACTTC. Translation: CASSYVGTETQYF.

The chain uses TRBV30 and TRBJ1-5, with TRBD1 matching over 8 bases. Trimming at V came to 0 bases and at J to 6 bases, leaving 7 bases not matched to a gene. The length of the CDR3 is 15 residues. Looked up from germline, CDR1 is GTSNPN and CDR2 is SVGIG (reference sequence). The CDR3 DNA reads as TGTGCCTGGAGTGTACAAGGGACAGGATCTCAGCCCCAGCATTTT. It yields the protein CAWSVQGTGSQPQHF. The whole variable domain, remainder taken from reference TRBV30 and TRBJ1-5, is SQTIHQWPATLVQPVGSPLSLECTVEGTSNPNLYWYRQAAGRGLQLLFYSVGIGQISSEVPQNLSASRPQDRQFILSSKKLLLSDSGFYLCAWSVQGTGSQPQHFGDGTRLSIL.

V gene TRBV7-8 combines with J gene TRBJ2-3; 7 bases match TRBD1. J lost 3 bases, V lost 5 bases, and 8 bases had no gene match. Per germline, CDR1 SGHVS and CDR2 FQNEAQ. The CDR3 contains 15 residues. CDR3 in DNA: TGTGCCAGCAGCCGTGACAGGGTCGGGACAGATACGCAGTATTTT. This encodes CASSRDRVGTDTQYF.

The V gene is TRBV19, the J gene TRBJ1-6; a weak D match, TRBD1 (6 bases). CDR1 LNHDA and CDR2 SQIVND come from the germline V gene (reference sequence). V lost 6 bases, J lost 7 bases, and 16 bases lay in between. The CDR3 covers 15 residues. The CDR3 sequence is CASSLRGGRNSPLHF. In DNA form, the CDR3 reads TGTGCCAGTAGCCTCCGGGGGGGCAGAAATTCACCCCTCCACTTT.

This rearrangement joins TRBV18 to TRBJ1-3; TRBD1 is a possible D gene (5 bases). V was pared by 1 base and J by 2 bases, with 12 bases between. Germline V gene sequence: CDR1 KGHSH, CDR2 LQKENI. The CDR3 runs 16 residues. The DNA for the CDR3 is TGTGCCAGCTCACCACGGTCAGGGCCCGCTGGAAACACCATATATTTT. Translated: CASSPRSGPAGNTIYF.

This clone was seen more than once but under ten times. The chain combines TRBV7-9 with TRBJ1-1; D remains unclear. The CDR3 is made up of 15 amino acids. CDR1 and CDR2 from the germline V gene are SEHNR and FQNEAQ (reference sequence). The V gene lost 5 bases and the J gene lost 7 bases, with 20 bases spanning the gap. CDR3 nucleotides: TGTGCCAGCAGCGTAGGAAACGGGCCACAAAGTGAAGCTTTCTTT. Translated: CASSVGNGPQSEAFF.

This rearrangement joins TRBV21-1 to TRBJ2-3; the table's D call of TRBD2 was not tested on the DNA. TRBV21-1 is a documented pseudogene. CDR3 length: 15 amino acids. CDR3 loop: CASSTSRDHQDTQYF. The CDR3 DNA reads as TGTGCCAGCAGCACTAGCCGGGATCACCAGGATACGCAGTATTTT.

This chain joins TRBV6-5 and TRBJ2-7, with D possibly TRBD2 on 5 matching bases. CDR1 and CDR2 from the germline V gene are MNHEY and SVGAGI. V lost 6 bases, J lost 3 bases, and 6 bases lay in between. The CDR3 runs 11 residues. Written as DNA, the CDR3 is TGTGCCAGCAGGGGAGTCTACGAGCAGTACTTC. It encodes CASRGVYEQYF.

CDR3: CASSSHVWTQYF. The CDR3 DNA reads TGTGCCAGCAGCTCGCACGTATGGACCCAGTACTTC. The chain carries TRBV11-1 and TRBJ2-5; D is ambiguous. Germline CDR1 is SGHAT and CDR2 is FQDESV (reference sequence). This CDR3 region has 12 residues. Between the trimmed V and J ends, which lost 4 bases and 7 bases, there was a span of 10 bases.

The rearrangement uses TRBV11-2 and TRBJ1-1; D possibly corresponds to TRBD1 (6 bases). Germline CDR1 SGHAT, CDR2 FQNNGV. This CDR3 region has 14 residues. V lost 5 bases and J 6 bases, leaving 16 bases between the germline ends. CDR3 nucleotides: TGTGCCAGCAGCGTCGGGACACCGGGGGCTGAAGCTTTCTTT. Its protein product is CASSVGTPGAEAFF. Filled out from reference TRBV11-2 and TRBJ1-1, the complete variable domain reads EAGVAQSPRYKIIEKRQSVAFWCNPISGHATLYWYQQILGQGPKLLIQFQNNGVVDDSQLPKDRFSAERLKGVDSTLKIQPAKLEDSAVYLCASSVGTPGAEAFFGQGTRLTVV.

The J gene is TRBJ2-3, the V gene TRBV5-5; 9 bases agree with TRBD1. The germline V gene has CDR1 SGHKS and CDR2 YYEKEE (reference sequence). This CDR3 has 16 residues. Losses at the gene ends were 5 bases for V and 0 bases for J; bases not matched to a gene: 7. This chain's CDR3 is CASRGQGTSSTDTQYF. CDR3 bases: TGTGCCAGCAGAGGACAGGGGACATCTAGCACAGATACGCAGTATTTT.

The rearrangement joins TRBV11-3 to TRBJ2-3; 12 nucleotides line up with TRBD2. Trimming at V came to 4 bases and at J to 4 bases, leaving 3 bases not matched to a gene. CDR3 length: 15 amino acids. Germline assignment: CDR1 SGHNT and CDR2 YENEEA. The CDR3 loop is CASSSRTSGADTQYF. CDR3 nucleotides: TGTGCCAGCAGCTCCCGGACTAGCGGGGCAGATACGCAGTATTTT.

The chain joins TRBV9 to TRBJ2-1; 8 bases map to TRBD2. The CDR3 length is 15 residues. The germline V gene encodes CDR1 SGDLS and CDR2 YYNGEE. V shed 5 bases, J shed 9 bases, and the junction held 13 bases outside the gene matches. The CDR3 DNA follows: TGTGCCAGCAGTCCCGGACTAGGTCGGGGGGGTGAGCAGTTCTTC. Its protein is CASSPGLGRGGEQFF.

The chain uses TRBV7-9 and TRBJ2-5; TRBD1 aligns across 8 bases. This CDR3 is 19 amino acids long. J lost 5 bases, V lost 5 bases, and 22 bases had no gene match. The germline V gene encodes CDR1 SEHNR and CDR2 FQNEAQ (reference sequence). The CDR3 protein is CASSPRRTGSAGAGETQYF. The DNA of the CDR3 is TGTGCCAGCAGCCCGAGGAGGACAGGGAGCGCGGGTGCCGGGGAGACCCAGTACTTC.

The CDR3 DNA follows: TGTGCCAGCAGTTTTTCAGGGACTGGAAACACCATATATTTT. Its translation is CASSFSGTGNTIYF. The chain recombines TRBV27 with TRBJ1-3, with a tentative D call TRBD1 (5 bases). The CDR3 length is 14 residues. Germline V gene lookup returns CDR1 MNHEY and CDR2 SMNVEV (reference sequence). The V gene lost 3 bases and the J gene lost 2 bases, with 8 bases spanning the gap.

This clone was observed a single time. In DNA form, the CDR3 reads TGTGCCAGTAGGCCTAGGGGGGACAAGAATGAGCAGTTCTTC. Its protein is CASRPRGDKNEQFF. The J gene is TRBJ2-1, the V gene TRBV19; D might be TRBD1 or TRBD2, each matching 6 bases. CDR1 LNHDA and CDR2 SQIVND come from the germline V gene (reference sequence). V lost 6 bases to trimming and J lost 7 bases, with 16 bases between them. The CDR3 is 14 residues long. The entire variable domain, with the rest obtained from reference TRBV19 and TRBJ2-1, is as follows: DGGITQSPKYLFRKEGQNVTLSCEQNLNHDAMYWYRQDPGQGLRLIYYSQIVNDFQKGDIAEGYSVSREKKESFPLTVTSAQKNPTAFYLCASRPRGDKNEQFFGPGTRLTVL.

J is TRBJ2-7 and V is TRBV11-3, with D tentatively TRBD2 (5 bases). V dropped 4 bases and J dropped 6 bases, with 10 bases sitting between them. The CDR3 sequence is 12 residues long. CDR1 and CDR2 (germline): SGHNT, YENEEA. In DNA form, the CDR3 reads TGTGCCAGCAGCTGGGCGGGCGGCGAGCAGTACTTC. Translating gives CASSWAGGEQYF.

The chain carries TRBV19 and TRBJ1-5; 11 nucleotides match TRBD1. The V gene's germline CDR1 is LNHDA and CDR2 SQIVND (reference sequence). V dropped 8 bases and J dropped 9; count of bases not matched to a gene: 9. The CDR3 totals 14 residues. CDR3: CASRPGTGGRPQHF. Here the CDR3 DNA reads TGTGCCAGTCGACCTGGGACAGGGGGAAGGCCCCAGCATTTT.